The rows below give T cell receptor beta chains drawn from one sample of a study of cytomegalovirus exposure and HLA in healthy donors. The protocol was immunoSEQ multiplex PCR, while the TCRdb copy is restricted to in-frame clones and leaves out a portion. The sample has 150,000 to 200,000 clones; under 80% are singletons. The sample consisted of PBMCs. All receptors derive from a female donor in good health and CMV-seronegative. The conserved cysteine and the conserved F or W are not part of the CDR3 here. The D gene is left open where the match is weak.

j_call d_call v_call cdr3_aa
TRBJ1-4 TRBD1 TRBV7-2 ASSLFQGAIEKLF
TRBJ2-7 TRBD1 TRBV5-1 ASSLRSTGSSYEQY
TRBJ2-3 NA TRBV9 ASSVLADTQY
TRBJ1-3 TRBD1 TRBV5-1 ASSGDSRSSGNTIY
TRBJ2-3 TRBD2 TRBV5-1 ASSLGLAGILTDTQY
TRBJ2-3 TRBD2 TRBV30 AWRASGTTDTQY
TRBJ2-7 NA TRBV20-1 SVQGSYEQY
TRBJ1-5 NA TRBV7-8 ASGQDSRYQPQH
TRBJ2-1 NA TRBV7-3 ASSLTRDEQF
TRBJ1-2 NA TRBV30 AWSVLDSLDYGYT
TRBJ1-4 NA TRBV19 ASSLTGVEKLF
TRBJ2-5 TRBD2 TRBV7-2 ASSTSGGNHQETQY
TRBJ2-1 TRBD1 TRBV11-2 ASSGTGFWDEQF
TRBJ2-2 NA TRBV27 ASSLHRNTGELF
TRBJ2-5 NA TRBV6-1 ASRASGTQY
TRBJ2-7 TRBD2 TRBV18 ASSPLAGDSEQY